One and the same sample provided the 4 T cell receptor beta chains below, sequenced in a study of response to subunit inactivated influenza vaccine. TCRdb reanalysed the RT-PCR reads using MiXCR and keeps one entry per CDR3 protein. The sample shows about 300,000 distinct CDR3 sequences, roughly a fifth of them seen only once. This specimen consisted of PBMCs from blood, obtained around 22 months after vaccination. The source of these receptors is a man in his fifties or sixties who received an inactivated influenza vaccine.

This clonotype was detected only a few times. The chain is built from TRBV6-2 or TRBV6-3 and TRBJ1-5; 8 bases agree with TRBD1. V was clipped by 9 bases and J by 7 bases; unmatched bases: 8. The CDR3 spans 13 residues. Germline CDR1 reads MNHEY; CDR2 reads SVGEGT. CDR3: CASSRGRTQPQHF. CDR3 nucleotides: TGTGCCAGTTCCAGGGGGCGGACACAGCCCCAGCATTTT.

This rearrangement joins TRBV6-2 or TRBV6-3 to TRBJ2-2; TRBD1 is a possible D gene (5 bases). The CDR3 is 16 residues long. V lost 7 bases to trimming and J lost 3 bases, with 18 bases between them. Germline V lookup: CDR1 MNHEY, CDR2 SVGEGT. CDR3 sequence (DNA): TGTGCCAGCACGGACACCAACCCTGTCGACACCGGGGAGCTGTTTTTT. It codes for CASTDTNPVDTGELFF.

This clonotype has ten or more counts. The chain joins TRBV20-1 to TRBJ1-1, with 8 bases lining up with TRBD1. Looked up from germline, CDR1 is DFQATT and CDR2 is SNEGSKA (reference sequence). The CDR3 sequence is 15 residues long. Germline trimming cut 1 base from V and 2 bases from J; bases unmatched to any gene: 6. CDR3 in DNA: TGCAGTGCTAGAGCACCCGGGACAGGTAACACTGAAGCTTTCTTT. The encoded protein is CSARAPGTGNTEAFF.

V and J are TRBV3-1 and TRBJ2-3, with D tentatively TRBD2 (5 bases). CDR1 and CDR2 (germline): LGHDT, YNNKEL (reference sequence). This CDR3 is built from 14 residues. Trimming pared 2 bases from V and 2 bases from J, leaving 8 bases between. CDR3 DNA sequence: TGTGCCAGCAGCCAATTACTAGACACAGATACGCAGTATTTT. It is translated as CASSQLLDTDTQYF.